This T cell receptor (beta chain) was documented in a study of glioma-infiltrating T cells. Whole-study findings and limits: Gliomas, especially low-grade, showed above-expected tissue-blood divergence; non-neoplastic patients showed below.

This clonotype occurred a few times. Its antigen is unknown. The CDR3 is 13 residues long. Trimming stripped 4 bases from V and 8 bases from J, with 11 bases between. CDR1 KGHDR and CDR2 SFDVKD come from the germline V gene. Amplification of TCR alpha and beta CDR3 regions from RNA used iRepertoire nested multiplex PCR. One-step reverse transcription and amplification started from approximately 100-400 ng of tissue mRNA or PBMC total RNA. MiXCR was run by TCRdb on the multiplex PCR reads, yielding one entry per CDR3 protein. The table records roughly 130,000 distinct CDR3 sequences, 24% of them present only once.

The rearrangement joins TRBV24-1 to TRBJ2-1; D is tentatively TRBD1 or TRBD2 (5 bases each). The sequence was collected from a human donor with low-grade glioma or glioblastoma, undergoing nonglioma brain surgery, or in good health (not recorded which). Input material: glioma tissue, nonneoplastic brain tissue, or PBMCs (not recorded which). The CDR3 DNA follows: TGTGCCACCAGTGACCGAGGGGTAGATGAGCAGTTCTTC. Translating it yields CATSDRGVDEQFF.